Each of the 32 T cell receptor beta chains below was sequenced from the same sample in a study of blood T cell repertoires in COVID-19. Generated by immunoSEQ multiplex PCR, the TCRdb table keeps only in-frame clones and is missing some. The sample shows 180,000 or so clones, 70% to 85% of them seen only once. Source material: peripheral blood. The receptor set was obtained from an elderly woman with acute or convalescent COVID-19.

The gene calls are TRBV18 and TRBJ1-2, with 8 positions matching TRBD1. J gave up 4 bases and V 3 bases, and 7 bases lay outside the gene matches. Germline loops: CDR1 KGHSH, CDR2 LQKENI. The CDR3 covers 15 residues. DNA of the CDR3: TGTGCCAGCTCACCCGGGACAGGAACCCCCTATGGCTACACCTTC. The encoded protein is CASSPGTGTPYGYTF.

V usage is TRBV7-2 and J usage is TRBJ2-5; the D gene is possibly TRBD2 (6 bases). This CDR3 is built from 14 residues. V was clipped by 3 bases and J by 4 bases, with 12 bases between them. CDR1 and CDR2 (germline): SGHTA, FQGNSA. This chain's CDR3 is CASSFSGSRETQYF. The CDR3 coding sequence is TGTGCCAGCAGCTTCTCCGGGAGCAGAGAGACCCAGTACTTC.

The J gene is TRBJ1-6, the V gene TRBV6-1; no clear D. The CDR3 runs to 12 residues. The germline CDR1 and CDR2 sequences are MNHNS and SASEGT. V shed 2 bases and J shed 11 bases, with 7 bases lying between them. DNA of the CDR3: TGTGCCAGCAGTGAATTTACTGCACCCCTCCACTTT. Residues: CASSEFTAPLHF.

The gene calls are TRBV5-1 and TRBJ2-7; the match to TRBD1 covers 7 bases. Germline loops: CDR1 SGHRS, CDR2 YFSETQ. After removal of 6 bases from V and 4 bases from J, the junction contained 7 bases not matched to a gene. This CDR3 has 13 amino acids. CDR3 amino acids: CASNGRGMYEQYF. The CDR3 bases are TGCGCCAGCAACGGCAGGGGGATGTACGAGCAGTACTTC. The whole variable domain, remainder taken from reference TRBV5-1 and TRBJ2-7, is KAGVTQTPRYLIKTRGQQVTLSCSPISGHRSVSWYQQTPGQGLQFLFEYFSETQRNKGNFPGRFSGRQFSNSRSEMNVSTLELGDSALYLCASNGRGMYEQYFGPGTRLTVT.

CDR3 sequence: CATSAAQANNEQFF. For the CDR3, the DNA is TGTGCCACCAGTGCGGCGCAGGCCAACAATGAGCAGTTCTTC. J is TRBJ2-1 and V is TRBV24-1; no clear D. Germline V CDR1 and CDR2: KGHDR, SFDVKD. The CDR3 length is 14 residues. Trimming stripped 5 bases from V and 5 bases from J, with 12 bases between.

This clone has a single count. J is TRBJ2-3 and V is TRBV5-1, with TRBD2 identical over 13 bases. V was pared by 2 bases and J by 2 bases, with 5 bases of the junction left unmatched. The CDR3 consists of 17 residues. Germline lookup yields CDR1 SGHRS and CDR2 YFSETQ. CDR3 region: CASSFRLAGGLTDTQYF. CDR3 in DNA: TGCGCCAGCAGCTTCCGACTAGCGGGAGGCCTCACAGATACGCAGTATTTT.

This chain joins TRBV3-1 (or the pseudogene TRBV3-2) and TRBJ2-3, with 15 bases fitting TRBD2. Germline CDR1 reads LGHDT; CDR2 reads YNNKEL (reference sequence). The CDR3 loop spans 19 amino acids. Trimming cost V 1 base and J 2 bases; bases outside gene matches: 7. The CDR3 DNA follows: TGTGCCAGCAGCCAAGGAGGACTAGCGGGAGGGCCGTTCACAGATACGCAGTATTTT. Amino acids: CASSQGGLAGGPFTDTQYF.

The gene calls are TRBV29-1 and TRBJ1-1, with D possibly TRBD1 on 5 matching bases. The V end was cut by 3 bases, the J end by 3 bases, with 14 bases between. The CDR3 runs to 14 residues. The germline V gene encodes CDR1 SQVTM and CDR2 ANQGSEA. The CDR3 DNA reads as TGCAGCGTTGAGCCGGGACTCAGGGACACTGAAGCTTTCTTT. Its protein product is CSVEPGLRDTEAFF.

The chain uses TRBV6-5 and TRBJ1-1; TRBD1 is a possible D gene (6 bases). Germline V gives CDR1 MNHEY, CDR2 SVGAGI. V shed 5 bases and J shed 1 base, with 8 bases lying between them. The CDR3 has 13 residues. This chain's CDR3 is CASSRGGNTEAFF. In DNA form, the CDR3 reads TGTGCCAGCAGTCGAGGGGGGAACACTGAAGCTTTCTTT.

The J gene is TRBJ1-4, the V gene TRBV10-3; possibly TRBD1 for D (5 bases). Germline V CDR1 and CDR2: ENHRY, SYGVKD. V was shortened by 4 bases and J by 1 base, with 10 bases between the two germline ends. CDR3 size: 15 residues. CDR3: CAISGGGGTNEKLFF. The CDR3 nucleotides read TGTGCCATCAGTGGGGGGGGTGGAACTAATGAAAAACTGTTTTTT.

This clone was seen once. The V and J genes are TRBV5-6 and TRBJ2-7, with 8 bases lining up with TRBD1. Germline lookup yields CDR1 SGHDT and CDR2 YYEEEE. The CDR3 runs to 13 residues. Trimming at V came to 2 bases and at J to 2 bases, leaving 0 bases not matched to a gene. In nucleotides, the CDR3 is TGTGCCAGCAGCTTACAGGGGGCCTACGAGCAGTACTTC. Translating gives CASSLQGAYEQYF. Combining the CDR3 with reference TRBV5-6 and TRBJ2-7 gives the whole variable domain DAGVTQSPTHLIKTRGQQVTLRCSPKSGHDTVSWYQQALGQGPQFIFQYYEEEERQRGNFPDRFSGHQFPNYSSELNVNALLLGDSALYLCASSLQGAYEQYFGPGTRLTVT.

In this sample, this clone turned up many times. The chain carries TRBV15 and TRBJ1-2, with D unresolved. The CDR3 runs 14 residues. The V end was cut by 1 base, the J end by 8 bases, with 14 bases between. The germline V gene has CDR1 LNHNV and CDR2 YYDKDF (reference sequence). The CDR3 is CATSRGPIVGGYTF. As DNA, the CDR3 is TGTGCCACCAGCAGAGGCCCGATAGTCGGGGGCTACACCTTC.

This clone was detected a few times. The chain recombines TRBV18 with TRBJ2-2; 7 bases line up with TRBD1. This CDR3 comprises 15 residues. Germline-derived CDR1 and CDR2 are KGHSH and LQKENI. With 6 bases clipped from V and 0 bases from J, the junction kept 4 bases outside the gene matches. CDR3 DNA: TGTGCCAGCTCCCGACAGGGAACGAACACCGGGGAGCTGTTTTTT. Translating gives CASSRQGTNTGELFF.

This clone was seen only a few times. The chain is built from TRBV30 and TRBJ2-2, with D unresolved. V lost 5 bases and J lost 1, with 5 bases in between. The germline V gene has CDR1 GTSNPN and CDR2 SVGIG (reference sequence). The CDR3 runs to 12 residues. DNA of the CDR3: TGTGCCTGGGCAGAGAACACCGGGGAGCTGTTTTTT. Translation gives CAWAENTGELFF.

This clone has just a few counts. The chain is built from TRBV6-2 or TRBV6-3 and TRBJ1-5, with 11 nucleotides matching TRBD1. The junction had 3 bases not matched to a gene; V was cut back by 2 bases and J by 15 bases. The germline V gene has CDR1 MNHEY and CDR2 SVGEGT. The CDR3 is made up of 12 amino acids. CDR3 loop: CASSYAGTGGHF. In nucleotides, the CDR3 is TGTGCCAGCAGTTACGCCGGGACAGGGGGGCATTTT.

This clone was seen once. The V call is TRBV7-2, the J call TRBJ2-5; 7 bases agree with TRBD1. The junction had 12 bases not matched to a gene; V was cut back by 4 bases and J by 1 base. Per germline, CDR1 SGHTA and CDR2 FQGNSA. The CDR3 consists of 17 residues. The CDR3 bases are TGTGCCAGCAGCTCGGGGCGGGCAGGGGGAAGCCAAGAGACCCAGTACTTC. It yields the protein CASSSGRAGGSQETQYF.

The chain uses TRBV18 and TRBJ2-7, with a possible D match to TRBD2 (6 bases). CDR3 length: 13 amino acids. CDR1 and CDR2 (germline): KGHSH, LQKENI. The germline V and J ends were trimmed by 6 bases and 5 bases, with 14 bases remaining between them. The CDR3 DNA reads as TGTGCCAGCTCCTTCAGGGAGCGGGACGAGCAGTACTTC. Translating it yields CASSFRERDEQYF. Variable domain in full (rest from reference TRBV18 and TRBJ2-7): NAGVMQNPRHLVRRRGQEARLRCSPMKGHSHVYWYRQLPEEGLKFMVYLQKENIIDESGMPKERFSAEFPKEGPSILRIQQVVRGDSAAYFCASSFRERDEQYFGPGTRLTVT.

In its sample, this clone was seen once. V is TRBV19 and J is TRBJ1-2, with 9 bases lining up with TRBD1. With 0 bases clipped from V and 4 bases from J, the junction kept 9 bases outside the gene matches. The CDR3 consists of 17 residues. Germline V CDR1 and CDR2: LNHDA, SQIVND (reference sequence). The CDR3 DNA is TGTGCCAGTAGTATAGACATTGTACAGGGGGCGCGCTATGGCTACACCTTC. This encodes CASSIDIVQGARYGYTF.

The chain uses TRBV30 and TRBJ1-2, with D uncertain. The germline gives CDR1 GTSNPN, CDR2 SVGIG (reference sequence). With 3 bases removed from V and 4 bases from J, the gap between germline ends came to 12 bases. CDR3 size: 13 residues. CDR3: CAWRLRESYGYTF. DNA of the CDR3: TGTGCCTGGAGGTTGAGAGAATCCTATGGCTACACCTTC. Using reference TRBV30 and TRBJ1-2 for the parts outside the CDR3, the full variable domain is SQTIHQWPATLVQPVGSPLSLECTVEGTSNPNLYWYRQAAGRGLQLLFYSVGIGQISSEVPQNLSASRPQDRQFILSSKKLLLSDSGFYLCAWRLRESYGYTFGSGTRLTVV.

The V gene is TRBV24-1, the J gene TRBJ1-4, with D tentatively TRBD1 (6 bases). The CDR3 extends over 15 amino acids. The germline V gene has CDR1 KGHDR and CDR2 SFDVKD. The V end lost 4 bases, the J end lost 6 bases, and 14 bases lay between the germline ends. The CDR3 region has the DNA TGTGCCACCAGTGACCCGAGGGGGTCGGATGAAAAACTGTTTTTT. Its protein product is CATSDPRGSDEKLFF.

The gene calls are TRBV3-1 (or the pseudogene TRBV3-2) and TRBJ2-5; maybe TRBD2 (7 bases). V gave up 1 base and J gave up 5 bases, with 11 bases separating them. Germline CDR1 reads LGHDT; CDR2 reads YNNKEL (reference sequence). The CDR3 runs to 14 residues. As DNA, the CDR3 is TGTGCCAGCAGCCAAGTGGGGGGGGCGGAGACCCAGTACTTC. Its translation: CASSQVGGAETQYF.

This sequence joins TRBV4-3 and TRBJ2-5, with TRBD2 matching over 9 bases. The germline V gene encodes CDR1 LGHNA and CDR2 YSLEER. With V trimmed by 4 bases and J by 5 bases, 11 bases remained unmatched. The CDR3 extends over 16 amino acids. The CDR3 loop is CASSPRGGGARETQYF. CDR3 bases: TGCGCCAGCAGCCCCCGGGGCGGGGGGGCCCGGGAGACCCAGTACTTC.

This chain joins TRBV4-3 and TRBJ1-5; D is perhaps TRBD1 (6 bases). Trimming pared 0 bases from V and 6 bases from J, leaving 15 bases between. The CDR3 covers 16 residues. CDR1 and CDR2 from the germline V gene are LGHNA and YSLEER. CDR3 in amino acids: CASSQERGQLIQPQHF. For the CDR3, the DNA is TGCGCCAGCAGCCAAGAAAGGGGACAACTTATTCAGCCCCAGCATTTT.

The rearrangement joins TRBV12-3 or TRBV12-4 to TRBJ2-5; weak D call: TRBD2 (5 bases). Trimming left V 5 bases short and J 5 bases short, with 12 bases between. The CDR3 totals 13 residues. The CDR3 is CASSPGLRETQYF. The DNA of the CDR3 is TGTGCCAGCAGTCCGGGGTTGAGGGAGACCCAGTACTTC.

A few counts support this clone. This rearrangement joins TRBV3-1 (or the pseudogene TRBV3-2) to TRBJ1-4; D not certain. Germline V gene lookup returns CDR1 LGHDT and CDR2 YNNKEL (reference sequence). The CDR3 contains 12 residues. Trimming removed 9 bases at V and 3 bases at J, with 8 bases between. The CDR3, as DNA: TGTGCCAGTTCAGATCCTAATGAAAAACTGTTTTTT. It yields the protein CASSDPNEKLFF.

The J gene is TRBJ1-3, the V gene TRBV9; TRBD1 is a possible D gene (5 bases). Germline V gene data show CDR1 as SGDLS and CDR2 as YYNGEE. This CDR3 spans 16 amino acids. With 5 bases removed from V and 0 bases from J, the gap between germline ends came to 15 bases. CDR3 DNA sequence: TGTGCCAGCAGTGGTTGGCAGGGTCGCTCTGGAAACACCATATATTTT. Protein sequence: CASSGWQGRSGNTIYF.

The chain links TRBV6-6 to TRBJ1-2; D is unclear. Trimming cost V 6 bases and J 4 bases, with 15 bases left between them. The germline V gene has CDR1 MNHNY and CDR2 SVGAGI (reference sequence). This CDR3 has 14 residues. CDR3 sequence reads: CASRTIRAPYGYTF. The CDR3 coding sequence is TGTGCCAGCAGGACTATAAGGGCTCCCTATGGCTACACCTTC.

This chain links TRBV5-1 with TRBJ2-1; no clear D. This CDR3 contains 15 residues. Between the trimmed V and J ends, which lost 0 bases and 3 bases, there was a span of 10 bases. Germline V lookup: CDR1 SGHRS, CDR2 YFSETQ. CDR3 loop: CASSLAGSDYNEQFF. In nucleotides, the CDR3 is TGCGCCAGCAGCTTGGCCGGGTCCGACTACAATGAGCAGTTCTTC.

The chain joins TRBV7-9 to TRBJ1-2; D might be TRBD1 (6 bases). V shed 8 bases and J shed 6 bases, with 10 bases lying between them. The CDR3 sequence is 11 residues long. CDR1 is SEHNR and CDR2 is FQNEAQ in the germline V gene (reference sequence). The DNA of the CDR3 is TGTGCCAGCGACCACAGGGATGGCTACACCTTC. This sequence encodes CASDHRDGYTF.

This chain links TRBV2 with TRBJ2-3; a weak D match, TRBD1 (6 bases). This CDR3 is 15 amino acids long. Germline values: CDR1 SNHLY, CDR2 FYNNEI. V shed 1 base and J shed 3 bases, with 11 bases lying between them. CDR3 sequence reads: CASSEDSQGTDTQYF. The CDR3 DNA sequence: TGTGCCAGCAGTGAAGATAGTCAGGGGACAGATACGCAGTATTTT.

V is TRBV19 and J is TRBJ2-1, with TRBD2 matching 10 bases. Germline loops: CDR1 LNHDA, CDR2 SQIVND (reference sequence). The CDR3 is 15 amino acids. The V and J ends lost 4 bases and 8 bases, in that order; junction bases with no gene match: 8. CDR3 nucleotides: TGTGCCAGTAGTAGGGGTCTAGCGGGAGTGGATGAGCAGTTCTTC. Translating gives CASSRGLAGVDEQFF. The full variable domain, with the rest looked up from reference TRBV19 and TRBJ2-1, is DGGITQSPKYLFRKEGQNVTLSCEQNLNHDAMYWYRQDPGQGLRLIYYSQIVNDFQKGDIAEGYSVSREKKESFPLTVTSAQKNPTAFYLCASSRGLAGVDEQFFGPGTRLTVL.

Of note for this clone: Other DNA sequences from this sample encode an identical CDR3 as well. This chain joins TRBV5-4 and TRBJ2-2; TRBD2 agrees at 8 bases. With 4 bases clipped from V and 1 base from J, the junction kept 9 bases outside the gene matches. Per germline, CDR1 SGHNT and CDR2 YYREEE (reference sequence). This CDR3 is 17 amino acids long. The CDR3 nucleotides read TGTGCCAGCAGCCCCGGGGGGGCGGGAAGGAACACCGGGGAGCTGTTTTTT. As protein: CASSPGGAGRNTGELFF.